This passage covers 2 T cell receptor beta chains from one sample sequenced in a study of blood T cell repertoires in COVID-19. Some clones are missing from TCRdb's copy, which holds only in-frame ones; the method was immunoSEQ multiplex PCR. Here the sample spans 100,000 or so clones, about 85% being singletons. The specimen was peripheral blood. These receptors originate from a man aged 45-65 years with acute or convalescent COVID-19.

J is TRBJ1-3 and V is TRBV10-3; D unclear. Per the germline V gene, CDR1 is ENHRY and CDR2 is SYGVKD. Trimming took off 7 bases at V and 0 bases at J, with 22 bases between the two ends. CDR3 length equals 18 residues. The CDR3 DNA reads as TGTGCCATCAACGAGGGAACTTATCCCGGCCCCTCTGGAAACACCATATATTTT. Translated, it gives CAINEGTYPGPSGNTIYF.

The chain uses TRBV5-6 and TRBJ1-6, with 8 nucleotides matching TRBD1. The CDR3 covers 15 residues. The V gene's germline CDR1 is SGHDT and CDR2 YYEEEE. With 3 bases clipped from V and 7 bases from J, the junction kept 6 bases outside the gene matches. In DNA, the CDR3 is TGTGCCAGCAGCTCTATGACAGGGGTGAATTCACCCCTCCACTTT. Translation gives CASSSMTGVNSPLHF.